This T cell receptor beta chain stems from a study of patients and donors after allogeneic stem cell transplantation. TCRdb analysed the RT-PCR reads with MiXCR anew, one entry per CDR3 protein. The sample contains about 960,000 distinct CDR3 sequences, around 17% of which appear only once. Unmatched junction bases numbered 9, after V lost 5 bases and J lost 6 bases. The CDR3 is 14 residues long. CDR1 and CDR2 from the germline V gene are MNHEY and SVGEGT. Sequencing was carried out using blood, either unsorted or a sorted T cell fraction (not recorded which). This chain connects TRBV6-2 or TRBV6-3 to TRBJ1-1, with TRBD1 identical over 7 bases. The TCR comes from a human donor who was either an allogeneic HSCT recipient or a stem cell or donor lymphocyte infusion donor (not recorded which). It is not recorded whose cells these are; they may come from a transplant donor. CDR3 protein: CASSAPTGLAEAFF. DNA for the CDR3: TGTGCCAGCAGTGCCCCGACAGGGTTAGCTGAAGCTTTCTTT.